These 5 T cell receptor beta chains originate from one sample sequenced in a study of T cell changes during pregnancy in multiple sclerosis. TCRdb keeps only in-frame clones here, not all; method: immunoSEQ multiplex PCR. Of about 42,000 clones listed, 90% to 97% are singletons. The source was peripheral blood, collected in the second trimester of pregnancy. The origin of the receptors is a female donor with multiple sclerosis, enrolled in a pregnancy study.

The rearrangement uses TRBV25-1 and TRBJ2-5; 12 bases align to TRBD1. V lost 5 bases, J lost 5 bases, and 6 bases stayed unmatched. The germline V gene encodes CDR1 MGHDK and CDR2 SYGVNS. CDR3 size: 15 residues. Here the CDR3 DNA reads TGTGCCAGCAGTAGGGGACAGGGGGCGACGGAGACCCAGTACTTC. Protein product: CASSRGQGATETQYF. The full variable domain, rest sourced from reference TRBV25-1 and TRBJ2-5, is EADIYQTPRYLVIGTGKKITLECSQTMGHDKMYWYQQDPGMELHLIHYSYGVNSTEKGDLSSESTVSRIRTEHFPLTLESARPSHTSQYLCASSRGQGATETQYFGPGTRLLVL.

This clone was seen only once. This sequence joins TRBV27 and TRBJ2-3, with 7 bases fitting TRBD2. The J segment lost 1 base and the V segment lost 2 bases, leaving 12 bases of the junction unmatched. This CDR3 has 18 amino acids. CDR1 MNHEY and CDR2 SMNVEV come from the germline V gene (reference sequence). CDR3: CASSLRGGAGQRTDTQYF. CDR3 DNA sequence: TGTGCCAGCAGTTTACGAGGTGGAGCGGGGCAGCGCACAGATACGCAGTATTTT.

V and J are TRBV18 and TRBJ2-1; D remains ambiguous. The CDR3 length is 13 residues. Germline CDR1 is KGHSH and CDR2 is LQKENI. The germline V and J ends were trimmed by 3 bases and 5 bases, with 8 bases remaining between them. The CDR3 DNA reads as TGTGCCAGCTCACCTCCTGTCCACAATGAGCAGTTCTTC. This codes for CASSPPVHNEQFF.

The chain links TRBV11-2 to TRBJ2-3; D may be TRBD2 (5 bases). V lost 1 base and J lost 1, with 12 bases in between. The germline gives CDR1 SGHAT, CDR2 FQNNGV. CDR3 length: 16 residues. The CDR3 sequence: CASSLGQFSGTDTQYF. CDR3 coding DNA: TGTGCCAGCAGCTTAGGCCAGTTTAGCGGCACAGATACGCAGTATTTT.

J is TRBJ2-3 and V is TRBV11-2, with 9 bases identical to TRBD1. J was trimmed by 2 bases and V by 4 bases; bases with no gene match: 4. The germline V gene has CDR1 SGHAT and CDR2 FQNNGV. The CDR3 totals 15 residues. The CDR3 DNA sequence: TGTGCCAGCAGCTCCGGGACAGGGTACACAGATACGCAGTATTTT. Residues: CASSSGTGYTDTQYF.